This TCR beta chain is from a study of beta chain features in type 1 diabetes. Study overall: Comparable age, gender and cell yields were observed in patients relative to healthy donors. Regarding the study as a whole: The naive, central memory and Treg TCRB repertoires looked more alike in patients than they did in healthy donors. Because the template was cDNA, high-expressing cells might be over-represented.

Germline lookup yields CDR1 SNHLY and CDR2 FYNNEI. Trimming removed 8 bases from V and 3 bases from J, with 32 bases in between. The CDR3 sequence is 19 residues long. A few counts support this clone. What it binds is not known. The entirety of the isolated RNA underwent reverse transcription, so expressed TCRB transcripts were sequenced. Profiled with immunoSEQ multiplex PCR; TCRdb holds only in-frame clones, not every one. The data hold about 44,000 clones, with roughly 49% observed a single time. The sample comprised Tregs from blood. The source is a woman aged 18-29 years in good health. The V call is TRBV2, the J call TRBJ2-7, with TRBD2 as a possible D gene (6 bases). In DNA form, the CDR3 reads TGTGCCAGCTATTCCCTGGCGGGGCCGACTCACCAGGTTTTCTACGAGCAGTACTTC. Translated, it gives CASYSLAGPTHQVFYEQYF.